This TCR beta chain derives from a study of T-cell reconstitution after alpha-beta-depleted transplantation in children. Unmatched junction bases numbered 4, after V lost 8 bases and J lost 6 bases. CDR3 length: 13 residues. Germline V CDR1 and CDR2: MGHDK, SYGVNS. The sample holds many counts of this clonotype. Unique molecular identifiers were incorporated when the TCRbeta library was constructed. TCRdb reprocessed the PCR reads via MiXCR and lists one record per CDR3 protein. Among around 600,000 distinct CDR3 sequences listed, 15% to 20% were seen once. The sequences come from PBMCs from the stem cell graft donor, collected from the stem cell graft. The receptor comes from a human donor who donated a stem cell graft to a child with acute myeloid leukemia. The V and J genes are TRBV25-1 and TRBJ2-2; the match to TRBD1 covers 9 bases. CDR3 coding DNA: TGTGCCAGCTTGGGACAGGGTGCCGGGGAGCTGTTTTTT. Protein product: CASLGQGAGELFF.